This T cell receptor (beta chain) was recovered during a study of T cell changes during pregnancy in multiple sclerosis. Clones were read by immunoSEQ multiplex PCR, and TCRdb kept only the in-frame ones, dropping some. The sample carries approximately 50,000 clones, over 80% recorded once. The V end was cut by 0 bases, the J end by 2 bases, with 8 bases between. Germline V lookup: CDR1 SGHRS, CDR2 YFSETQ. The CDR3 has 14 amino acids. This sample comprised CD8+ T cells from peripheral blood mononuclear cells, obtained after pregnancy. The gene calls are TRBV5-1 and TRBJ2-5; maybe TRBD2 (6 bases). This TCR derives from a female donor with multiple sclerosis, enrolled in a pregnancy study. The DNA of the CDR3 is TGCGCCAGCAGCTTGGCGGGAGTACAAGAGACCCAGTACTTC. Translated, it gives CASSLAGVQETQYF.